This record looks at one T cell receptor (beta chain) sequence and its context. What antigen it recognizes has not been identified. No much larger clone is present one base from it, and per-base qualities are unavailable. This entry comes from a study of OX40 agonist ivuxolimab in advanced cancers. In terms of the full investigation: The costimulatory receptor OX40 (CD134) was targeted by ivuxolimab, a fully human IgG2 agonistic monoclonal antibody. Intravenous ivuxolimab was administered to patients every 2 weeks at six dose levels: 0.01, 0.1, 0.3, 1.5, 3 and 10 mg/kg. Of the roughly 52 patients in dose escalation, 19 had hepatocellular carcinoma, about 15 had melanoma, 9 had renal cell carcinoma and 9 had head and neck cancer. In the dose-escalation cohort, approximately 83% of patients were male, and the mean age was approximately 60 years with a range of roughly 20 to 85. Patients were allowed to have had prior anti-PD-1, anti-PD-L1 or anti-CTLA-4 therapy, and roughly 40% of the dose-escalation patients had been treated with checkpoint inhibitors. Partial responses were achieved by three dose-escalation patients, of whom one had hepatocellular carcinoma and two had cutaneous melanoma. Peripheral TCRbeta sequencing was intended to test whether TCR sequence diversity was altered and clonal T-cell expansion was caused by ivuxolimab. The monotherapy dose-escalation portion (N of about 50 patients) of the phase I ivuxolimab trial is reported in the paper.

To sequence the TCRbeta CDR3 region, genomic DNA was isolated from the sorted cells. The immunoSEQ Assay was used for sequencing of TCRbeta CDR3 regions. What TCRdb holds here is the immuneACCESS table cut down to in-frame rearrangements. Part of the clones is not present; checked against another copy, under half of the missing clones reflect an unresolved V gene, and the others are unexplained. Within this sample are some 17,000 clones, with approximately 83% of them counted one time only. The top ten clonotypes cover approximately 13% of the sample. The trial excluded patients who had a history of autoimmune disease or who were on systemic immunosuppression. Peripheral blood for TCR sequencing was drawn from every dose cohort at baseline, at cycle 4 day 1 and at cycle 7 day 1. The samples were taken from a phase I, first-in-human, multicenter, open-label dose-escalation trial of ivuxolimab. The trial enrolled adults with locally advanced or metastatic head and neck squamous cell, hepatocellular, melanoma or renal cell carcinoma. Before TCR sequencing, CD4+ T cells and CD8+ T cells from peripheral blood were sorted into separate populations.

Results and caveats for the whole study, not just this receptor: At doses from 0.1 to 3.0 mg/kg, clonal expansion was seen in both CD4+ and CD8+ blood T cells between baseline and week 6. After ivuxolimab, more expanded clones were found on average in CD8+ T cells than in CD4+ T cells. Low levels of normalized T-cell clonal expansion were also seen in some nonresponding patients. The antigen specificity of the clonally expanded peripheral T cells was not determined. In partial responders in the 0.1-3.0 mg/kg groups, normalized peripheral clonal expansion was found to be among the lowest, especially among CD8+ T cells.

Taken from cysteine to phenylalanine, the CDR3 has 14 residues. This entry keeps only the CDR3 DNA: 42 bases, framed from base 1. V and J lose 2 bases and 0 bases, and a span of 8 bases separates them. According to the germline V gene, CDR1 reads SGHTA and CDR2 reads FQGNSA. The sequence was collected from an adult with an advanced solid tumor such as melanoma, head and neck, liver or kidney cancer. The input for sequencing was CD4+ or CD8+ T cells sorted from blood, taken in a trial of the OX40 agonist ivuxolimab. The sequence links TRBV7-2 to TRBJ2-7; the D gene is not confidently resolved. CDR3 sequence: CASSLNLVSYEQYF. The bases are TGTGCCAGCAGCTTAAATTTGGTCTCCTACGAGCAGTACTTC.